This T cell receptor (beta chain) was sequenced in a study of response to subunit inactivated influenza vaccine. Study-wide results and caveats: Each seasonal flu vaccination may recruit only limited new T cells, authors suggested.

This clonotype appeared a few times. What it binds is not known. TCRdb passed the RT-PCR reads through MiXCR, listing each CDR3 protein once. Of approximately 290,000 distinct CDR3 sequences listed, about 20% are singletons. Germline lookup yields CDR1 MNHNS and CDR2 SASEGT. This CDR3 has 13 residues. V lost 7 bases, J lost 4 bases, and 3 bases stayed unmatched. The origin of this receptor is a man aged 45 to 75 who received an inactivated influenza vaccine. The V and J genes are TRBV6-1 and TRBJ1-2; 10 bases fit TRBD1. The source was PBMCs from blood, collected approximately 20 months after vaccination. The CDR3: CASKTGGGYGYTF. CDR3 nucleotides: TGTGCCAGCAAGACAGGGGGCGGCTATGGCTACACCTTC.